Listed below are T cell receptor beta chains from one sample, sequenced in a study of cytomegalovirus exposure and HLA in healthy donors. Clones were read by immunoSEQ multiplex PCR, and TCRdb kept only the in-frame ones, dropping some. The table includes about 73,000 clones, approximately 96% detected once. Sequencing was performed on PBMCs. The receptors here all came from a man aged 18 to 29 in good health and CMV-seronegative. CDR3s leave out the opening cysteine and the closing phenylalanine or tryptophan. Each record gives: CDR3 length, J gene, V gene, CDR3 protein.

cdr3_length: 12
j_call: TRBJ1-5
v_call: TRBV27
cdr3_aa: ASSWGGSNQPQH

cdr3_length: 14
j_call: TRBJ1-4
v_call: TRBV2
cdr3_aa: ASRNDRLATNEKLF

cdr3_length: 13
j_call: TRBJ2-7
v_call: TRBV30
cdr3_aa: AWSAQGARSYEQY

cdr3_length: 12
j_call: TRBJ2-4
v_call: TRBV5-8
cdr3_aa: ASSGGQGGNIQY

cdr3_length: 13
j_call: TRBJ2-7
v_call: TRBV30
cdr3_aa: AWSVSTGAFYEQY

cdr3_length: 8
j_call: TRBJ1-1
v_call: TRBV6-1
cdr3_aa: AVGATEAF

cdr3_length: 14
j_call: TRBJ1-3
v_call: TRBV5-1
cdr3_aa: ASSRGTGVIGNTIY

cdr3_length: 12
j_call: TRBJ2-7
v_call: TRBV2
cdr3_aa: ASSDGTLTYEQY

cdr3_length: 14
j_call: TRBJ1-2
v_call: TRBV5-8
cdr3_aa: ASTSSVGQGNYGYT

cdr3_length: 10
j_call: TRBJ1-2
v_call: TRBV29-1
cdr3_aa: SVREGAYGYT

cdr3_length: 14
j_call: TRBJ1-2
v_call: TRBV2
cdr3_aa: ASGPTDRDPGKGYT

cdr3_length: 13
j_call: TRBJ1-5
v_call: TRBV9
cdr3_aa: ASSVAGTANQPQH

cdr3_length: 13
j_call: TRBJ1-2
v_call: TRBV5-1
cdr3_aa: ASRILGQLSKGYT

cdr3_length: 15
j_call: TRBJ2-7
v_call: TRBV5-8
cdr3_aa: ASSFGRGQGVTYEQY

cdr3_length: 13
j_call: TRBJ2-7
v_call: TRBV21-1
cdr3_aa: ASSKKGHDSYEQY

cdr3_length: 10
j_call: TRBJ1-1
v_call: TRBV30
cdr3_aa: AFLQVNTEAF

cdr3_length: 13
j_call: TRBJ1-5
v_call: TRBV30
cdr3_aa: AWSLSGGGRQPQH

cdr3_length: 12
j_call: TRBJ2-7
v_call: TRBV7-9
cdr3_aa: ASTEYGTGTEQY

cdr3_length: 14
j_call: TRBJ2-3
v_call: TRBV5-1
cdr3_aa: ASSLAVAGGTDTQY

cdr3_length: 12
j_call: TRBJ2-7
v_call: TRBV9
cdr3_aa: ASSVGLGDYEQY

cdr3_length: 11
j_call: TRBJ1-4
v_call: TRBV30
cdr3_aa: AWSVTVNEKLF

cdr3_length: 10
j_call: TRBJ1-2
v_call: TRBV30
cdr3_aa: AWIGTGYGYT

cdr3_length: 13
j_call: TRBJ2-5
v_call: TRBV7-9
cdr3_aa: ASRIGGGAGETQY

cdr3_length: 12
j_call: TRBJ1-5
v_call: TRBV13
cdr3_aa: ASSSRDRVQPQH

cdr3_length: 14
j_call: TRBJ1-1
v_call: TRBV7-8
cdr3_aa: ASSSRDRGSNTEAF

cdr3_length: 10
j_call: TRBJ1-2
v_call: TRBV28
cdr3_aa: ASSSSLGGYT

cdr3_length: 13
j_call: TRBJ1-5
v_call: TRBV7-2
cdr3_aa: ASSLEGGRNQPQH

cdr3_length: 10
j_call: TRBJ1-5
v_call: TRBV23-1
cdr3_aa: AGNRGEQPQH